A single sample gave rise to the 10 T cell receptor beta chains below, sequenced in a study of cytomegalovirus exposure and HLA in healthy donors. The PCR contained 60 Vbeta and 13 Jbeta primers. Measured with immunoSEQ multiplex PCR; TCRdb has only the in-frame clones, and not every one. Among about 150,000 clones listed, about four fifths were seen once. Sequencing was carried out using PBMCs. The receptors were gathered from a man aged 25 to 45 in good health and CMV-seropositive.

The table lists this clone with a count of one. The chain combines TRBV11-3 with TRBJ2-1, with TRBD2 as a possible D gene (7 bases). The CDR3 extends over 14 amino acids. Trimming took off 1 base at V and 6 bases at J, with 10 bases between the two ends. The germline gives CDR1 SGHNT, CDR2 YENEEA. This chain's CDR3 is CASSLAGGSNEQFF. DNA of the CDR3: TGTGCCAGCAGCTTAGCGGGGGGCTCCAATGAGCAGTTCTTC. The full variable domain, rest sourced from reference TRBV11-3 and TRBJ2-1, is EAGVVQSPRYKIIEKKQPVAFWCNPISGHNTLYWYLQNLGQGPELLIRYENEEAVDDSQLPKDRFSAERLKGVDSTLKIQPAELGDSAVYLCASSLAGGSNEQFFGPGTRLTVL.

The genes are TRBV18 and TRBJ1-1; D remains ambiguous. Trimming took off 1 base at V and 2 bases at J, with 14 bases between the two ends. Germline V gene lookup returns CDR1 KGHSH and CDR2 LQKENI. The CDR3 consists of 16 residues. CDR3 bases: TGTGCCAGCTCACCACAACCTGGCCAGATTAACACTGAAGCTTTCTTT. Protein product: CASSPQPGQINTEAFF.

V and J are TRBV9 and TRBJ1-3, with D possibly TRBD1 on 6 matching bases. Trimming removed 0 bases at V and 0 bases at J, with 10 bases between. Germline V lookup: CDR1 SGDLS, CDR2 YYNGEE. This CDR3 comprises 16 residues. For the CDR3, the DNA is TGTGCCAGCAGCGTAGGGGGGGGCCCCTCTGGAAACACCATATATTTT. Translated, it gives CASSVGGGPSGNTIYF.

The chain recombines TRBV11-2 with TRBJ1-6; a possible D gene is TRBD1 (5 bases). V gave up 2 bases and J gave up 6 bases, with 11 bases separating them. Per the germline V gene, CDR1 is SGHAT and CDR2 is FQNNGV. The CDR3 loop spans 15 amino acids. The CDR3 DNA follows: TGTGCCAGCAGCTTAATGGACATCCTTAATTCACCCCTCCACTTT. This translates into CASSLMDILNSPLHF.

The chain carries TRBV11-2 and TRBJ2-5; 8 nucleotides line up with TRBD1. The V gene's germline CDR1 is SGHAT and CDR2 FQNNGV. V gave up 4 bases and J gave up 1 base; unmatched junction bases: 11. This CDR3 spans 17 amino acids. As DNA, the CDR3 is TGTGCCAGCAGCTCCCTAGACAGGGGCATCCTCCAAGAGACCCAGTACTTC. It encodes CASSSLDRGILQETQYF. The complete variable domain, with remaining parts taken from reference TRBV11-2 and TRBJ2-5, reads EAGVAQSPRYKIIEKRQSVAFWCNPISGHATLYWYQQILGQGPKLLIQFQNNGVVDDSQLPKDRFSAERLKGVDSTLKIQPAKLEDSAVYLCASSSLDRGILQETQYFGPGTRLLVL.

This clone was observed a handful of times. J is TRBJ1-4 and V is TRBV5-1; the match to TRBD1 covers 8 bases. Trimming removed 1 base from V and 6 bases from J; junction bases left unmatched: 2. Germline CDR1 reads SGHRS; CDR2 reads YFSETQ. The CDR3 is 14 residues long. CDR3 in DNA: TGCGCCAGCAGCTTGTCGACAGGGGATGAAAAACTGTTTTTT. This translates into CASSLSTGDEKLFF.

The chain employs TRBV11-3 and TRBJ2-3, with D possibly TRBD2 on 6 matching bases. This CDR3 has 12 residues. CDR1 and CDR2 (germline): SGHNT, YENEEA. V was shortened by 3 bases and J by 9 bases, with 10 bases between the two germline ends. The CDR3 spells CASSLPRGTQYF. The CDR3, as DNA: TGTGCCAGCAGCTTGCCTCGGGGGACGCAGTATTTT.

The DNA of the CDR3 is TGTGCCATCAGTGTTCTCGGGGCGCGGGGCACTGAAGCTTTCTTT. The encoded protein is CAISVLGARGTEAFF. The chain has TRBV10-3 and TRBJ1-1; a possible D gene is TRBD1 (5 bases). Germline V gene lookup returns CDR1 ENHRY and CDR2 SYGVKD. The CDR3 is made up of 15 amino acids. V gave up 4 bases and J gave up 4 bases, with 16 bases separating them.

The chain joins TRBV5-1 to TRBJ2-3; D is ambiguous. The germline V gene has CDR1 SGHRS and CDR2 YFSETQ. V gave up 0 bases and J gave up 2 bases, with 7 bases separating them. There are 14 residues in the CDR3. CDR3 residues: CASSLGSDTDTQYF. Written as DNA, the CDR3 is TGCGCCAGCAGCTTGGGTTCAGACACAGATACGCAGTATTTT.

In its sample, this clone was seen a few times. The chain couples TRBV19 to TRBJ1-3, with D perhaps TRBD1 (5 bases). The CDR3 contains 15 residues. In germline, CDR1 is LNHDA, CDR2 SQIVND (reference sequence). V was cut by 2 bases and J by 1 base, with 9 bases left in between. The CDR3 spells CASSILGTSGNTIYF. DNA of the CDR3: TGTGCCAGTAGTATACTGGGGACTTCTGGAAACACCATATATTTT.